This T cell receptor beta chain was recorded in a study of preoperative IRX-2 immunotherapy in early breast cancer. Libraries were prepared by immunoSEQ multiplex PCR; TCRdb keeps only in-frame clonotypes and omits some of them. The sample has 40,000 to 45,000 clones, approximately 80% seen once. Germline V gene lookup returns CDR1 LGHNT and CDR2 FRNRAP. CDR3 length: 13 amino acids. V lost 2 bases and J 11 bases, leaving 13 bases between the germline ends. Treatment reported: preoperative locoregional IRX-2 cytokine immunotherapy. Samples came from a phase Ib trial of preoperative locoregional IRX-2 cytokine immunotherapy.

The sample in question was tumor tissue, obtained after IRX-2 immunotherapy. V gene TRBV12-5 combines with J gene TRBJ2-1; D perhaps matches TRBD2 (5 bases). The TCR was taken from a human donor with breast cancer. CDR3 amino acids: CASGLQERAQQFF. The CDR3 DNA follows: TGTGCTAGTGGTTTGCAGGAGAGGGCCCAGCAGTTCTTC.